The rows below give T cell receptor beta chains drawn from one sample of a study of blood T cell repertoires in COVID-19. The repertoire was sequenced with immunoSEQ multiplex PCR; TCRdb's copy has only in-frame clones and lacks some. Here the sample spans 86,000 or so clones, 91% being singletons. Sequenced sample: peripheral blood. Source of these receptors: a woman between 45 and 60 years old in a cohort sampled during active COVID-19. Both conserved end residues are part of each CDR3. The order of the fields is CDR3 DNA, CDR3 protein, V gene, clone size, CDR3 length, D gene, J gene. A D gene is named only where the DNA matches it firmly. The size field is filled for only some rows; it gives once, few, many or a size class.

CDR3 DNA: TGTGCCAGCAGCTTGACTAGCGGGGGGGCCTCGGGTACGCAGTATTTT
CDR3 protein: CASSLTSGGASGTQYF
V gene: TRBV13
clone size: few
CDR3 length: 16
D gene: TRBD2
J gene: TRBJ2-3

CDR3 DNA: TGTGCCAGCAGCCATAGCGGGGGGGGCCACAATGAGCAGTTCTTC
CDR3 protein: CASSHSGGGHNEQFF
V gene: TRBV3-1/TRBV3-2
clone size: NA
CDR3 length: 15
D gene: TRBD2
J gene: TRBJ2-1

CDR3 DNA: TGTGCCAGCAGCCCACATGAGAACACCGGGGAGCTGTTTTTT
CDR3 protein: CASSPHENTGELFF
V gene: TRBV11-2
clone size: NA
CDR3 length: 14
D gene: NA
J gene: TRBJ2-2

CDR3 DNA: TGTGCCAGTAGTATTTTGACAGGGATCTATGGCTACACCTTC
CDR3 protein: CASSILTGIYGYTF
V gene: TRBV19
clone size: NA
CDR3 length: 14
D gene: TRBD1
J gene: TRBJ1-2

CDR3 DNA: TGTGCCAGCAGTTCCCGGGGTAGCGGGGGTGAGACCCAGTACTTC
CDR3 protein: CASSSRGSGGETQYF
V gene: TRBV28
clone size: NA
CDR3 length: 15
D gene: TRBD2
J gene: TRBJ2-5

CDR3 DNA: TGTGCCAGCAGTGATTACAGGAGCACAGATACGCAGTATTTT
CDR3 protein: CASSDYRSTDTQYF
V gene: TRBV25-1
clone size: NA
CDR3 length: 14
D gene: NA
J gene: TRBJ2-3

CDR3 DNA: TGTGCCAGCAGCCAAAACAGGGGGGACCTCACCGGGGAGCTGTTTTTT
CDR3 protein: CASSQNRGDLTGELFF
V gene: TRBV2
clone size: NA
CDR3 length: 16
D gene: TRBD1
J gene: TRBJ2-2

CDR3 DNA: TGTGCCAGCAGCTTAGGATTTAGTCACGAGCAGTACTTC
CDR3 protein: CASSLGFSHEQYF
V gene: TRBV11-2
clone size: NA
CDR3 length: 13
D gene: NA
J gene: TRBJ2-7

CDR3 DNA: TGTGCCAGCAGTTACCGGGACAGGGTCTATGGCTACACCTTC
CDR3 protein: CASSYRDRVYGYTF
V gene: TRBV3-1/TRBV3-2
clone size: NA
CDR3 length: 14
D gene: TRBD1
J gene: TRBJ1-2

CDR3 DNA: TGCGCCAGCAGCCAGCTCCTAGCGGGGGGGGGCCGGTTTAGGGCTCACAATGAGCAGTTCTTC
CDR3 protein: CASSQLLAGGGRFRAHNEQFF
V gene: TRBV4-1
clone size: NA
CDR3 length: 21
D gene: TRBD2
J gene: TRBJ2-1

CDR3 DNA: TGTGCCAGCAGCCCGGACAGTTTCTATGGCTACACCTTC
CDR3 protein: CASSPDSFYGYTF
V gene: TRBV7-9
clone size: NA
CDR3 length: 13
D gene: NA
J gene: TRBJ1-2

CDR3 DNA: TGTGCCAGCAGTTTTCAACCTTTCCAGGCGCAGTACTTC
CDR3 protein: CASSFQPFQAQYF
V gene: TRBV12-3/TRBV12-4
clone size: NA
CDR3 length: 13
D gene: NA
J gene: TRBJ2-7

CDR3 DNA: TGCGCCAGCAGCCCGGGACAGAATCCCTACGAGCAGTACTTC
CDR3 protein: CASSPGQNPYEQYF
V gene: TRBV5-1
clone size: NA
CDR3 length: 14
D gene: TRBD1
J gene: TRBJ2-7

CDR3 DNA: TGTGCCAGCAGCGTCGGGACTAGCGGGGTCGCCTACGAGCAGTACTTC
CDR3 protein: CASSVGTSGVAYEQYF
V gene: TRBV9
clone size: NA
CDR3 length: 16
D gene: TRBD2
J gene: TRBJ2-7

CDR3 DNA: TGCGCCAGCAGATATAGCGGACAGGGGACCTACGAGCAGTACTTC
CDR3 protein: CASRYSGQGTYEQYF
V gene: TRBV5-1
clone size: NA
CDR3 length: 15
D gene: TRBD1
J gene: TRBJ2-7

CDR3 DNA: TGTGCCGGATACGGAGGCGGACTAGCGGGGGGCTTGTACTTC
CDR3 protein: CAGYGGGLAGGLYF
V gene: TRBV2
clone size: NA
CDR3 length: 14
D gene: TRBD2
J gene: TRBJ2-7

CDR3 DNA: TGTGCCAGCGTACGACAGGGGGCGGACGGGGAGCTGTTTTTT
CDR3 protein: CASVRQGADGELFF
V gene: TRBV3-1/TRBV3-2
clone size: NA
CDR3 length: 14
D gene: TRBD1
J gene: TRBJ2-2

CDR3 DNA: TGCGCCAGCAGCTTGGGGGACAGGGGGATGGAGACCCAGTACTTC
CDR3 protein: CASSLGDRGMETQYF
V gene: TRBV5-1
clone size: NA
CDR3 length: 15
D gene: TRBD1
J gene: TRBJ2-5

CDR3 DNA: TGTGCCAGTAGCAACTTAGGACAGGTCACAGATACGCAGTATTTT
CDR3 protein: CASSNLGQVTDTQYF
V gene: TRBV19
clone size: NA
CDR3 length: 15
D gene: TRBD1
J gene: TRBJ2-3

CDR3 DNA: TGTGCCAGCAGGCGACAGGGTGAAGTCTATGGCTACACCTTC
CDR3 protein: CASRRQGEVYGYTF
V gene: TRBV6-5
clone size: NA
CDR3 length: 14
D gene: TRBD1
J gene: TRBJ1-2

CDR3 DNA: TGTGCCAGCAGGCGGACAGGGAACTCACCCCTCCACTTT
CDR3 protein: CASRRTGNSPLHF
V gene: TRBV12-3/TRBV12-4
clone size: NA
CDR3 length: 13
D gene: TRBD1
J gene: TRBJ1-6

CDR3 DNA: TGTGCCAGCAGCTCCCTTGAAGCGGAACGAGCTTTCTTT
CDR3 protein: CASSSLEAERAFF
V gene: TRBV7-9
clone size: NA
CDR3 length: 13
D gene: NA
J gene: TRBJ1-1

CDR3 DNA: TGTGCCAGCAGCGTAACAGGACTACTCAATCAGCCCCAGCATTTT
CDR3 protein: CASSVTGLLNQPQHF
V gene: TRBV9
clone size: NA
CDR3 length: 15
D gene: NA
J gene: TRBJ1-5

CDR3 DNA: TGTGCCAGCAGTTACTCAGTAGCGGGAGGCCCCTACGAGCAGTACTTC
CDR3 protein: CASSYSVAGGPYEQYF
V gene: TRBV6-5
clone size: once
CDR3 length: 16
D gene: TRBD2
J gene: TRBJ2-7

CDR3 DNA: TGTGCCAGCACGGGGGGTGGTGGCTACACCTTC
CDR3 protein: CASTGGGGYTF
V gene: TRBV25-1
clone size: NA
CDR3 length: 11
D gene: NA
J gene: TRBJ1-2

CDR3 DNA: TGTGCCAGCAGCTCCTTAGTCGAGCAGTACTTC
CDR3 protein: CASSSLVEQYF
V gene: TRBV5-8
clone size: NA
CDR3 length: 11
D gene: NA
J gene: TRBJ2-7

CDR3 DNA: TGTGCCAGCAGTGGACGGGGGGGCCGGTCCCTCGCCGGGGAGCTGTTTTTT
CDR3 protein: CASSGRGGRSLAGELFF
V gene: TRBV2
clone size: NA
CDR3 length: 17
D gene: TRBD2
J gene: TRBJ2-2

CDR3 DNA: TGTGCCATCAGAGTACCTGGGACAGACCCAGAAGCTTTCTTT
CDR3 protein: CAIRVPGTDPEAFF
V gene: TRBV10-3
clone size: NA
CDR3 length: 14
D gene: TRBD1
J gene: TRBJ1-1

CDR3 DNA: TGTGCCAGCAGCTTGGCAGGGTTCAATGAGCAGTTCTTC
CDR3 protein: CASSLAGFNEQFF
V gene: TRBV7-9
clone size: NA
CDR3 length: 13
D gene: NA
J gene: TRBJ2-1

CDR3 DNA: TGTGCCAGCACATCCGGGGGGTCCGGAAACACCATATATTTT
CDR3 protein: CASTSGGSGNTIYF
V gene: TRBV19
clone size: NA
CDR3 length: 14
D gene: NA
J gene: TRBJ1-3

CDR3 DNA: TGCGCCAGCAGTGAGACTAGCGGGGGGGCCTATAATGAGCAGTTCTTC
CDR3 protein: CASSETSGGAYNEQFF
V gene: TRBV10-1
clone size: NA
CDR3 length: 16
D gene: TRBD2
J gene: TRBJ2-1

CDR3 DNA: TGCGCCAGCAGTGCGGGGGGAGCCCACGAGCAGTACTTC
CDR3 protein: CASSAGGAHEQYF
V gene: TRBV10-2
clone size: NA
CDR3 length: 13
D gene: TRBD2
J gene: TRBJ2-7

CDR3 DNA: TGTGCCAGCTCCCCCCTTAGCGGGGGGGCTGGCAATGAGCAGTTCTTC
CDR3 protein: CASSPLSGGAGNEQFF
V gene: TRBV18
clone size: NA
CDR3 length: 16
D gene: TRBD2
J gene: TRBJ2-1

CDR3 DNA: TGTGCCACCAGCAGGGACAGAGCGCGGGGGCAGCCCCAGCATTTT
CDR3 protein: CATSRDRARGQPQHF
V gene: TRBV15
clone size: NA
CDR3 length: 15
D gene: NA
J gene: TRBJ1-5

CDR3 DNA: TGTGCCAGCAGCCAGGGTAACAGGGGGCCATACAATGAGCAGTTCTTC
CDR3 protein: CASSQGNRGPYNEQFF
V gene: TRBV3-1/TRBV3-2
clone size: few
CDR3 length: 16
D gene: TRBD1
J gene: TRBJ2-1

CDR3 DNA: TGTGCCAGCAGCTTATCTCAGGGGACAAGCCTTAATGAAAAACTGTTTTTT
CDR3 protein: CASSLSQGTSLNEKLFF
V gene: TRBV7-9
clone size: NA
CDR3 length: 17
D gene: NA
J gene: TRBJ1-4

CDR3 DNA: TGCAGCGTTACGCCCGGGACAGGGTTCTATGGCTACACCTTC
CDR3 protein: CSVTPGTGFYGYTF
V gene: TRBV29-1
clone size: NA
CDR3 length: 14
D gene: TRBD1
J gene: TRBJ1-2

CDR3 DNA: TGTGCCAGCAGTCTCACAGGGCAGGGTGAAAAACTGTTTTTT
CDR3 protein: CASSLTGQGEKLFF
V gene: TRBV3-1/TRBV3-2
clone size: once
CDR3 length: 14
D gene: NA
J gene: TRBJ1-4

CDR3 DNA: TGTGCCAGCAGCCGAAGTCAGGGTTCTGGGTACGAGCAGTACTTC
CDR3 protein: CASSRSQGSGYEQYF
V gene: TRBV11-2
clone size: NA
CDR3 length: 15
D gene: NA
J gene: TRBJ2-7

CDR3 DNA: TGTGCCAGCAGTTATGGAACGGGGGGTCAAGAGACCCAGTACTTC
CDR3 protein: CASSYGTGGQETQYF
V gene: TRBV6-5
clone size: NA
CDR3 length: 15
D gene: TRBD2
J gene: TRBJ2-5

CDR3 DNA: TGTGCCAGCAGTTTATCGTGGGCGTACGAGCAGTACTTC
CDR3 protein: CASSLSWAYEQYF
V gene: TRBV27
clone size: NA
CDR3 length: 13
D gene: NA
J gene: TRBJ2-7

CDR3 DNA: TGTGCCAGCTCACCACCGGAGTTGGGGACTCAGAATCAGCCCCAGCATTTT
CDR3 protein: CASSPPELGTQNQPQHF
V gene: TRBV18
clone size: few
CDR3 length: 17
D gene: NA
J gene: TRBJ1-5

CDR3 DNA: TGTGCCACCAGTGATTTGCTCTCCTACAATGAGCAGTTCTTC
CDR3 protein: CATSDLLSYNEQFF
V gene: TRBV24-1
clone size: NA
CDR3 length: 14
D gene: NA
J gene: TRBJ2-1

CDR3 DNA: TGCAGTGCTAGGGGCTTAGATACGCAGTATTTT
CDR3 protein: CSARGLDTQYF
V gene: TRBV20-1
clone size: NA
CDR3 length: 11
D gene: NA
J gene: TRBJ2-3

CDR3 DNA: TGCGCCAGCAGTGATGGGGGCAGGATAAATTCACCCCTCCACTTT
CDR3 protein: CASSDGGRINSPLHF
V gene: TRBV10-2
clone size: NA
CDR3 length: 15
D gene: NA
J gene: TRBJ1-6

CDR3 DNA: TGTGCCAGCAGCGAGACAGGGGGCAACTATGGCTACACCTTC
CDR3 protein: CASSETGGNYGYTF
V gene: TRBV9
clone size: NA
CDR3 length: 14
D gene: TRBD1
J gene: TRBJ1-2

CDR3 DNA: TGTGCCAGCGCCCTGCAGGGGAAATACTCACCCCTCCACTTT
CDR3 protein: CASALQGKYSPLHF
V gene: TRBV25-1
clone size: NA
CDR3 length: 14
D gene: NA
J gene: TRBJ1-6

CDR3 DNA: TGTGCCAGCAGCCGTGGGGGGTTCACGGGGGAGCTGTTTTTT
CDR3 protein: CASSRGGFTGELFF
V gene: TRBV7-2
clone size: NA
CDR3 length: 14
D gene: NA
J gene: TRBJ2-2

CDR3 DNA: TGTGCCAGCAGCCAAGTAATTCCGGGACTAGCGGTTAAAGAGACCCAGTACTTC
CDR3 protein: CASSQVIPGLAVKETQYF
V gene: TRBV3-1/TRBV3-2
clone size: NA
CDR3 length: 18
D gene: TRBD2
J gene: TRBJ2-5

CDR3 DNA: TGTGCCAGCAGCAGCCAGGGGCATAATTCACCCCTCCACTTT
CDR3 protein: CASSSQGHNSPLHF
V gene: TRBV9
clone size: NA
CDR3 length: 14
D gene: NA
J gene: TRBJ1-6

CDR3 DNA: TGTGCCAGTAGTTCACCCCCTACCTACGAGCAGTACTTC
CDR3 protein: CASSSPPTYEQYF
V gene: TRBV19
clone size: NA
CDR3 length: 13
D gene: NA
J gene: TRBJ2-7

CDR3 DNA: TGTGCCATCAGTGAGTCTTCGACTAGCGGCTACAATGAGCAGTTCTTC
CDR3 protein: CAISESSTSGYNEQFF
V gene: TRBV10-3
clone size: NA
CDR3 length: 16
D gene: TRBD2
J gene: TRBJ2-1

CDR3 DNA: TGTGCCAGCAGCGCCAATAGCGGAGTAAACACCGGGGAGCTGTTTTTT
CDR3 protein: CASSANSGVNTGELFF
V gene: TRBV5-4
clone size: NA
CDR3 length: 16
D gene: NA
J gene: TRBJ2-2